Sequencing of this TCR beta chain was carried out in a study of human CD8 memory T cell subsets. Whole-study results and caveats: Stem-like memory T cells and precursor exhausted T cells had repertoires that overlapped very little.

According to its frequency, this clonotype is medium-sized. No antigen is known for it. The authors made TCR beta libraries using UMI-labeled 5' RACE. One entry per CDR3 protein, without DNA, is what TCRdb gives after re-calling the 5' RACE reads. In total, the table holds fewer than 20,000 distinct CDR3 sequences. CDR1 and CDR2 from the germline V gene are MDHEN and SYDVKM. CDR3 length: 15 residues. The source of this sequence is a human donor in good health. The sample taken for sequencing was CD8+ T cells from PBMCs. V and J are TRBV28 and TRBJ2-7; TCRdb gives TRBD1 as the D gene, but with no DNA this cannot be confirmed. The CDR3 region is CASSLGQTGTYEQYF.